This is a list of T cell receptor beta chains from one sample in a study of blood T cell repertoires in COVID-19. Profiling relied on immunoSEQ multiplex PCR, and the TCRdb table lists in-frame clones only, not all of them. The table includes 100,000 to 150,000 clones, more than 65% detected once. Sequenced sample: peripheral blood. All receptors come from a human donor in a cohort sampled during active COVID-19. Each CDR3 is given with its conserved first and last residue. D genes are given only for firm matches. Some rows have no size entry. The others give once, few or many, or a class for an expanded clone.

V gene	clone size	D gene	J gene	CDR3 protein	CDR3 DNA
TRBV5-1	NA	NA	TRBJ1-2	CASSLEGGVDYGYTF	TGCGCCAGCAGCTTGGAAGGAGGGGTCGACTATGGCTACACCTTC
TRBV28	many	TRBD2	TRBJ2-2	CASSLAGGFGAGELFF	TGTGCCAGCAGTTTAGCGGGGGGCTTTGGGGCCGGGGAGCTGTTTTTT
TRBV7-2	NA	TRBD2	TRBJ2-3	CASSLGGGSDTQYF	TGTGCCAGCAGCTTAGGCGGGGGTTCAGATACGCAGTATTTT
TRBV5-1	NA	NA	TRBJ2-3	CASSSGLLRTDTQYF	TGCGCCAGCAGCTCCGGACTCCTTCGTACAGATACGCAGTATTTT
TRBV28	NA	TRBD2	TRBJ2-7	CASSSSGLAVSEQYF	TGTGCCAGCAGTTCCTCGGGACTAGCGGTTTCGGAGCAGTACTTC
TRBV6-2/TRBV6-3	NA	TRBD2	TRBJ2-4	CASSSGGSKNIQYF	TGTGCCAGCAGCAGCGGGGGTTCCAAAAACATTCAGTACTTC
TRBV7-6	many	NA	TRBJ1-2	CASSLGRSNYGYTF	TGTGCCAGCAGCTTAGGGCGGAGCAACTATGGCTACACCTTC
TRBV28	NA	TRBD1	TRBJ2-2	CASSLKFGSFGQGNTGELFF	TGTGCCAGCAGTTTGAAATTCGGGTCGTTCGGACAGGGGAACACCGGGGAGCTGTTTTTT
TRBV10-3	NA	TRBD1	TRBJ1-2	CAISEPQGVGNYGYTF	TGTGCCATCAGTGAGCCCCAGGGGGTGGGTAACTATGGCTACACCTTC
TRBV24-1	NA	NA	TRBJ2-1	CATGGSVYNEQFF	TGTGCCACCGGGGGGTCAGTCTACAATGAGCAGTTCTTC
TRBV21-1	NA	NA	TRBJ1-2	CASSSKPGVDYGYTF	TGTGCCAGCAGCAGTAAGCCGGGGGTGGACTATGGCTACACCTTC
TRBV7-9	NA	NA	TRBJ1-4	CASSVSGGGNEKLFF	TGTGCCAGCAGCGTTAGCGGGGGTGGTAATGAAAAACTGTTTTTT
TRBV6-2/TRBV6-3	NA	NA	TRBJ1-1	CASSYGQTNTEAFF	TGTGCCAGCAGTTACGGGCAGACGAACACTGAAGCTTTCTTT
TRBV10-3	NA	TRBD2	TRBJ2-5	CAISESRGSETQYF	TGTGCCATCAGTGAGTCGCGGGGGTCAGAGACCCAGTACTTC
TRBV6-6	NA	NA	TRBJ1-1	CASSYRQPNTEAFF	TGTGCCAGCAGTTACCGACAGCCGAACACTGAAGCTTTCTTT
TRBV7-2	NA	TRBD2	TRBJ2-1	CASTMGGESYNEQFF	TGTGCCAGCACCATGGGGGGGGAGTCCTACAATGAGCAGTTCTTC
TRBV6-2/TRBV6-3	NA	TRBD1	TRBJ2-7	CASSPVDRDRAYEQYF	TGTGCCAGCAGCCCAGTCGACCGGGACAGAGCCTACGAGCAGTACTTC
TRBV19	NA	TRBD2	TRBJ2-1	CASGKRGVHNEQFF	TGTGCCAGTGGCAAGCGGGGGGTACACAATGAGCAGTTCTTC
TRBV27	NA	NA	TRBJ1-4	CASSGGGRGNEKLFF	TGTGCCAGCAGTGGGGGGGGAAGGGGAAATGAAAAACTGTTTTTT
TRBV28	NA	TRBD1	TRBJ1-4	CASSPARATGGAEKLFF	TGTGCCAGCAGCCCCGCGAGGGCGACAGGGGGCGCGGAAAAACTGTTTTTT
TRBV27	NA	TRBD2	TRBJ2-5	CASSLAGGPRETQYF	TGTGCCAGCAGTTTAGCGGGAGGGCCTCGAGAGACCCAGTACTTC
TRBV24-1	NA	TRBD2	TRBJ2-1	CATSEMTSGGPGEQFF	TGTGCCACCAGTGAGATGACTAGCGGGGGGCCGGGGGAGCAGTTCTTC
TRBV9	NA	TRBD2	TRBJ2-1	CAPRPAGGPYNEQFF	TGTGCCCCCAGACCCGCGGGAGGGCCCTACAATGAGCAGTTCTTC
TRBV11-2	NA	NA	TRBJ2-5	CASSTHGVSKETQYF	TGTGCCAGCAGTACCCACGGGGTATCAAAAGAGACCCAGTACTTC
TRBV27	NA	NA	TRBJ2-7	CASQGDFYEQYF	TGTGCCAGTCAAGGGGACTTCTACGAGCAGTACTTC
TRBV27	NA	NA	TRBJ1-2	CASSSEWGRGYGYTF	TGTGCCAGCAGTTCCGAGTGGGGGCGAGGGTATGGCTACACCTTC
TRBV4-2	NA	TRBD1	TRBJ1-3	CASSQEVQGYSGNTIYF	TGTGCCAGCAGCCAAGAGGTACAGGGGTACTCTGGAAACACCATATATTTT
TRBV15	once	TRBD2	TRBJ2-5	CATSREASSGGTQYF	TGTGCCACCAGCAGAGAAGCGTCATCGGGGGGGACCCAGTACTTC
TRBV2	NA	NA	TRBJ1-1	CASSREDGTEAFF	TGTGCCAGCAGCAGGGAGGACGGCACTGAAGCTTTCTTT
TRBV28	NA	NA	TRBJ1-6	CASTVGGADRNSPLHF	TGTGCCAGCACCGTGGGGGGTGCGGATCGCAATTCACCCCTCCACTTT
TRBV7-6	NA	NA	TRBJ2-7	CASSPAPGYEQYF	TGTGCCAGCAGCCCCGCCCCCGGCTACGAGCAGTACTTC
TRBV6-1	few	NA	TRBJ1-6	CASSEVGNYNSPLHF	TGTGCCAGCAGTGAAGTCGGGAACTATAATTCACCCCTCCACTTT
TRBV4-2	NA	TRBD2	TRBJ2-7	CASSRKLGASGYYEQYF	TGTGCCAGCAGTCGGAAGTTGGGGGCTAGCGGGTACTACGAGCAGTACTTC
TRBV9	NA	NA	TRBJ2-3	CASSVAAGPDTQYF	TGTGCCAGCAGCGTAGCGGCGGGGCCAGATACGCAGTATTTT
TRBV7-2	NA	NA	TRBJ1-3	CASSEQPQGFSGNTIYF	TGTGCCAGCAGCGAACAGCCTCAGGGATTCTCTGGAAACACCATATATTTT
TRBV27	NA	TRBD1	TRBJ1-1	CASSSHRGRMNTEAFF	TGTGCCAGCAGTTCTCACAGGGGACGAATGAACACTGAAGCTTTCTTT
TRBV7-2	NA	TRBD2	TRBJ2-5	CASSRSSSGVTQETQYF	TGTGCCAGCAGTCGTTCGTCTAGCGGGGTAACTCAAGAGACCCAGTACTTC
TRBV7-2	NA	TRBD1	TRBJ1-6	CASSKQGADNSPLHF	TGTGCCAGCAGCAAACAGGGGGCAGATAATTCACCCCTCCACTTT
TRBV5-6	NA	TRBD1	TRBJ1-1	CASCRGHLNTEAFF	TGTGCCTCGTGTAGGGGGCATCTGAACACTGAAGCTTTCTTT
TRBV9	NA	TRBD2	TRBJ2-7	CASSVHPVAGVREQYF	TGTGCCAGCAGCGTACACCCGGTAGCGGGAGTAAGGGAGCAGTACTTC
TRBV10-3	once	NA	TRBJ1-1	CATRTDMNTEAFF	TGTGCCACTAGGACGGACATGAACACTGAAGCTTTCTTT
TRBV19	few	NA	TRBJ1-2	CASSIEMNRANYGYTF	TGTGCCAGTAGTATAGAGATGAACAGGGCTAACTATGGCTACACCTTC
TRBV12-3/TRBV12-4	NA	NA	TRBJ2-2	CASSPTGAGELFF	TGTGCCAGCAGTCCGACGGGGGCCGGGGAGCTGTTTTTT
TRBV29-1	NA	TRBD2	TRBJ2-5	CSVGTSEGTQYF	TGCAGCGTTGGGACTAGCGAAGGGACCCAGTACTTC
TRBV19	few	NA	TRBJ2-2	CASSMGFAAGELFF	TGTGCCAGTAGTATGGGTTTCGCGGCCGGGGAGCTGTTTTTT
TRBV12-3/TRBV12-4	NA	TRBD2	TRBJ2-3	CASSTSGKDTQYF	TGTGCCAGCAGTACTAGCGGGAAGGATACGCAGTATTTT
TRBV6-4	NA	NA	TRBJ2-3	CASSGQNTDTQYF	TGTGCCAGCAGTGGGCAGAACACAGATACGCAGTATTTT
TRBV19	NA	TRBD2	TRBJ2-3	CASSEIVAGDTDTQYF	TGTGCCAGTAGTGAGATAGTAGCGGGGGACACAGATACGCAGTATTTT
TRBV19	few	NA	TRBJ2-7	CASSIWTGDQEQYF	TGTGCCAGTAGTATTTGGACTGGTGATCAGGAGCAGTACTTC
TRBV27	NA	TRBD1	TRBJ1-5	CATRDRADQPQHF	TGTGCCACCCGGGACAGGGCGGACCAGCCCCAGCATTTT
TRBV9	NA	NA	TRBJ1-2	CASSVSGSGGYTF	TGTGCCAGCAGCGTATCCGGCAGCGGTGGCTACACCTTC
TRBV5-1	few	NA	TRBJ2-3	CASSAVSTDTQYF	TGCGCCAGCTCGGCGGTTAGCACAGATACGCAGTATTTT
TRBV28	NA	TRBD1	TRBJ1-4	CASRKGQQHEKLFF	TGTGCCAGCAGAAAGGGACAGCAACATGAAAAACTGTTTTTT
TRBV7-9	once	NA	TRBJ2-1	CASSGRGHFSSYNEQFF	TGTGCCAGCAGCGGGAGGGGACATTTCAGCTCCTACAATGAGCAGTTCTTC